The text below deals with one T cell receptor beta chain. Its antigen specificity is not known. No clone much larger than this one lies a single base away; base qualities are absent. This sample was taken from a study of OX40 agonist ivuxolimab in advanced cancers. Background for the entire study: Ivuxolimab was a fully human IgG2 agonistic monoclonal antibody targeting the costimulatory receptor OX40 (CD134). A male proportion of 82.7% and a mean age of about 60 years, ranging from 23 to 79, were recorded for the dose-escalation cohort. Patients were allowed to have had prior anti-PD-1, anti-PD-L1 or anti-CTLA-4 therapy, and approximately 40% of the dose-escalation patients had been treated with checkpoint inhibitors. The point of sequencing TCRbeta in the periphery was to test whether ivuxolimab changed TCR sequence diversity and drove clonal T-cell expansion. Intravenous ivuxolimab was administered to patients every 2 weeks at six dose levels: 0.01, 0.1, 0.3, 1.5, 3 and 10 mg/kg. Partial responses occurred in three dose-escalation patients, of whom one had hepatocellular carcinoma and two had cutaneous melanoma. The paper describes the monotherapy dose-escalation part (N of about 52 patients) of the phase I trial of ivuxolimab. Among the approximately 54 dose-escalation patients, approximately 20 had hepatocellular carcinoma, 15 or so melanoma, 9 renal cell carcinoma and 9 head and neck cancer. What the research found in general, with its limitations: Clonal expansion of both CD4+ and CD8+ blood T cells was observed from baseline to week 6 at doses 0.1 to 3.0 mg/kg. On average, CD8+ T cells showed more expanded clones than CD4+ T cells after ivuxolimab. In partial responders in the 0.1-3.0 mg/kg groups, normalized peripheral clonal expansion was found to be among the lowest, especially among CD8+ T cells. Low levels of normalized T-cell clonal expansion were also seen in some nonresponding patients. Antigen specificity was not determined for the clonally expanded peripheral T cells.

To sequence the TCRbeta CDR3 region, genomic DNA was isolated from the sorted cells. The immunoSEQ Assay was used to sequence the TCRbeta CDR3 regions. TCRdb's version of the immuneACCESS table is confined to in-frame rearrangements and falls short of the full clone set. An unresolved V gene accounts for under half of the shortfall where checked; the remainder is of unknown origin. The sample table records tens of thousands of clones; 85% to 95% of these occur just once. The ten largest account for over 11% of the sample. The trial excluded patients who had a history of autoimmune disease or who were on systemic immunosuppression. Peripheral blood for TCR sequencing was collected from all dose cohorts at baseline, on cycle 4 day 1, and on cycle 7 day 1. Samples were obtained from an open-label, multicenter, first-in-human phase I dose-escalation trial of ivuxolimab. Adults with locally advanced or metastatic melanoma, renal cell carcinoma, hepatocellular carcinoma or head and neck squamous cell carcinoma were enrolled in the trial. Before TCR sequencing, CD4+ and CD8+ T cells were separately sorted from peripheral blood.

The germline V gene provides CDR1 SGHVS and CDR2 FNYEAQ. V is clipped by 1 base and J by 4 bases, and the sequence between their germline boundaries is 5 bases long. The CDR3 goes from the cysteine to the phenylalanine over 13 residues. Left in the record is the CDR3 DNA by itself, 39 bases read in frame from the first base. This sequence uses TRBV7-6 and TRBJ1-5; no confident D gene assignment can be made. Specimen: CD4+ or CD8+ T cells sorted from blood, collected in a trial of the OX40 agonist ivuxolimab. This sequence originates from an adult with an advanced solid tumor such as melanoma, head and neck, liver or kidney cancer. The CDR3 is CASSLGWNQPQHF. The DNA sequence follows: TGTGCCAGCAGCTTAGGATGGAATCAGCCCCAGCATTTT.